The T cell receptor beta chain under discussion was sequenced for a study of blood T cell repertoires in COVID-19. Study in general: COVID-19 samples, acute and convalescent, were from the United States, Italy and Spain. PBMCs, B-cell-depleted T cells, or T cells provided the cDNA or gDNA that made up the material.

Authors' methods: Amplification from reference gene primers served as the basis for estimated nucleated cell counts. Generated by immunoSEQ multiplex PCR, the TCRdb table keeps only in-frame clones and is missing some. V and J calls and clone size are given by that table; D and trimming were obtained from the DNA. The data contain 150,000 to 200,000 clones, about four fifths of them singletons. CDR1 SQVTM and CDR2 ANQGSEA come from the germline V gene. V gave up 2 bases and J gave up 6 bases, with 17 bases separating them. The CDR3 covers 15 residues. The sequencing sample was made of peripheral blood. This rearrangement joins TRBV29-1 to TRBJ2-4; the D gene is possibly TRBD1 (5 bases). The clonotype comes from a man aged 55 to 70 with active or convalescent COVID-19. As DNA, the CDR3 is TGCAGCGTTGAAACTACTGATAGGGGAACAAACATTCAGTACTTC. Translating gives CSVETTDRGTNIQYF.